This T cell receptor beta chain appears in the sequencing data of a study of cytomegalovirus exposure and HLA in healthy donors. Study-level background: Prior work identified under 130 million unique TCR beta sequences in around 170 million T cells. Overall study results and limits: Previously analyzed data showed that most TCR beta V segments were productive at a frequency of about 87% or about 30%. V segments that were indistinguishable, TRBV6-2 and TRBV6-3 among them, were omitted from analysis.

This clone was counted a few times. Antigen: not known. Use of 60 Vbeta and 13 Jbeta primers characterized the PCR. Assay: immunoSEQ multiplex PCR; the TCRdb copy retains only in-frame clones and omits some. The sample shows under 110,000 clones, 60% to 75% of them seen only once. Germline CDR1 is SGHTA and CDR2 is FQGNSA. This CDR3 comprises 13 residues. Sequencing was performed on PBMCs. The origin of this receptor is a male donor in good health and CMV-seropositive. This chain links TRBV7-2 with TRBJ2-5; a possible D gene is TRBD1 (6 bases). The J call may be faulty, since TRBJ2-7 better matches the DNA end. In nucleotides, the CDR3 is TGTGCCAGCAGCTTAGGGGGGCCCTACGAGCAGTACTTC. Translation gives CASSLGGPYEQYF.